This T cell receptor (beta chain) was sequenced in a study of shared clonotypes between healthy human individuals. Study context: Ranging from 18 to 49 in age, donors were two women and a few men.

Measured with immunoSEQ multiplex PCR; TCRdb has only the in-frame clones, and not every one. The table records over a million clones, 98% of them present only once. Germline CDR1 and CDR2: MDHEN and SYDVKM. This CDR3 has 12 residues. A remark on this clone: A junction end diverges from the germline sequence, so it may reflect a read error.

J is TRBJ2-4 and V is TRBV28; D call uncertain. Sample: naive CD4+ T cells sorted from blood. Subset in this sample: CD45RA+ positively selected. The receptor was isolated from a man between 25 and 39 years old in good health. CDR3 in amino acids: CASSPPNNIQYF. In DNA form, the CDR3 reads TGTGCCAGCAGTCCCCCCAATAACATTCAGTACTTC. The full variable domain, completed using reference TRBV28 and TRBJ2-4, is DVKVTQSSRYLVKRTGEKVFLECVQDMDHENMFWYRQDPGLGLRLIYFSYDVKMKEKGDIPEGYSVSREKKERFSLILESASTNQTSMYLCASSPPNNIQYFGAGTRLSVL.